A single T cell receptor beta chain is shown here with its context. Its antigen remains unidentified. This entry belongs to a study of response to subunit inactivated influenza vaccine. Study-wide findings and caveats: The authors offered the suggestion that each seasonal influenza vaccination recruits few new T cells.

From the RT-PCR reads, TCRdb called clonotypes with MiXCR, one entry per CDR3 protein. The sample yields 500,000 or so distinct CDR3 sequences, about 10% seen once. The TCR comes from a man aged 45-60 years who received an inactivated influenza vaccine. Sequencing was performed on PBMCs from blood, taken 45 days after vaccination.

CDR3 protein: CSASIPLQALETQYF. CDR3 DNA: TGCAGTGCCTCCATCCCCCTGCAGGCCCTAGAGACCCAGTACTTC. This chain joins TRBV20-1 and TRBJ2-5; D remains unclear. Trimming cost V 6 bases and J 4 bases, with 21 bases left between them. Germline-derived CDR1 and CDR2 are DFQATT and SNEGSKA (reference sequence). The CDR3 has 15 residues.